This T cell receptor beta chain was observed in a study of T cells expressing NK-cell markers. General study findings and limits: These clonotypes also led the CD3+CD56-NKG2C+ fraction in several donors. The HCMV specificity of the expanded NKG2C+ T cell clones stayed unresolved. A handful of donors had dominant NKG2C+ clonotypes that comprised roughly 1.0-8% of their CD8+ T cells.

TCR beta cDNA was made by 5'RACE template switching with UMIs. TCRdb re-called the 5' RACE reads and shows each CDR3 protein once, DNA omitted. Its table records over 100,000 distinct CDR3 sequences. Concerning this clonotype: What it binds is not known.

The CDR3 totals 13 residues. The TCR comes from a woman between 18 and 70 years old in good health. Sequencing was performed on blood T cells: a sorted CD56 or NKG2C T cell subset, CD4+ or CD8+ T cells, or bulk PBMC T cells (not recorded which). The V and J genes are TRBV12-3 or TRBV12-4 and TRBJ1-1. CDR3 in amino acids: CASILGGGTEAFF.